The 20 T cell receptor beta chains reported below all come from one sample, sequenced in a study of blood T cell repertoires in COVID-19. Libraries were prepared by immunoSEQ multiplex PCR; TCRdb keeps only in-frame clonotypes and omits some of them. The data show 95,000 to 110,000 clones, approximately 90% seen once. Sequenced material: peripheral blood. These TCRs come from a man aged 45-65 years with active or convalescent COVID-19.

The J gene is TRBJ1-2, the V gene TRBV18; D is undetermined. Trimming took 6 bases from V and 6 from J, leaving 17 bases between them. CDR3 length: 14 residues. CDR1 and CDR2 from the germline V gene are KGHSH and LQKENI. Written as DNA, the CDR3 is TGTGCCAGCTCTCAGACATCTGTCTCGCATGGCTACACCTTC. Protein product: CASSQTSVSHGYTF.

This sequence joins TRBV4-1 and TRBJ2-1; TRBD2 matches 8 bases. This CDR3 spans 16 amino acids. CDR1 and CDR2 from the germline V gene are MGHRA and YSYEKL. V lost 5 bases to trimming and J lost 0 bases; unmatched junction nucleotides: 6. This CDR3 reads CASSGRLANSYNEQFF. The CDR3 DNA is TGCGCCAGCAGCGGGAGACTAGCGAACTCCTACAATGAGCAGTTCTTC.

The V gene is TRBV28, the J gene TRBJ1-4; 7 bases map to TRBD1. V shed 2 bases, J shed 7 bases, and the junction held 4 bases outside the gene matches. The CDR3 loop spans 14 amino acids. Germline loops: CDR1 MDHEN, CDR2 SYDVKM. CDR3 amino acids: CASSLPGGGEKLFF. The DNA for the CDR3 is TGTGCCAGCAGTTTACCAGGGGGAGGTGAAAAACTGTTTTTT.

The chain carries TRBV19 and TRBJ1-5, with D unresolved. V dropped 1 base and J dropped 0 bases, with 10 bases sitting between them. The CDR3 loop spans 16 amino acids. The germline V gene encodes CDR1 LNHDA and CDR2 SQIVND (reference sequence). CDR3 residues: CASSIARIYSNQPQHF. CDR3 DNA: TGTGCCAGTAGTATAGCCAGGATTTATAGCAATCAGCCCCAGCATTTT.

This chain uses TRBV6-2 or TRBV6-3 with TRBJ2-3; D gene uncertain. The germline CDR1 and CDR2 sequences are MNHEY and SVGEGT. V gave up 1 base and J gave up 0 bases, with 8 bases separating them. This CDR3 contains 15 residues. This CDR3 reads CASSYYISSTDTQYF. In nucleotides, the CDR3 is TGTGCCAGCAGTTACTACATATCTAGCACAGATACGCAGTATTTT.

V usage is TRBV27 and J usage is TRBJ1-5, with a tentative D call TRBD1 (6 bases). CDR1 is MNHEY and CDR2 is SMNVEV in the germline V gene (reference sequence). V lost 1 base to trimming and J lost 5 bases, with 9 bases between them. This CDR3 spans 14 amino acids. The CDR3: CASSLLGGDQPQHF. The CDR3, as DNA: TGTGCCAGCAGTTTATTAGGGGGGGATCAGCCCCAGCATTTT.

J is TRBJ2-1 and V is TRBV28, with D possibly TRBD2 on 6 matching bases. V was shortened by 8 bases and J by 4 bases, with 21 bases between the two germline ends. Germline CDR1 reads MDHEN; CDR2 reads SYDVKM. The CDR3 is made up of 16 amino acids. CDR3 residues: CASRPATGVEYNEQFF. The CDR3 region has the DNA TGTGCCAGCCGACCTGCAACGGGAGTTGAATACAATGAGCAGTTCTTC.

V and J are TRBV2 and TRBJ1-1; the match to TRBD1 covers 8 bases. Germline-derived CDR1 and CDR2 are SNHLY and FYNNEI. With V trimmed by 6 bases and J by 1 base, 4 bases remained unmatched. The CDR3 is 14 amino acids. CDR3 region: CASRATGANTEAFF. Here the CDR3 DNA reads TGTGCCAGCAGAGCGACAGGGGCGAACACTGAAGCTTTCTTT.

This chain joins TRBV25-1 and TRBJ1-3, with unresolved D. The V and J ends lost 3 bases and 2 bases respectively, with 8 bases between them. The CDR3 is 14 amino acids. CDR1 and CDR2 from the germline V gene are MGHDK and SYGVNS. The CDR3 sequence: CASSDRVAGNTIYF. Here the CDR3 DNA reads TGTGCCAGCAGTGACCGGGTTGCTGGAAACACCATATATTTT.

The chain has TRBV5-1 and TRBJ1-6, with 7 bases that match TRBD1. Germline CDR1 and CDR2: SGHRS and YFSETQ. This CDR3 is built from 16 residues. V was pared by 1 base and J by 5 bases, with 6 bases of the junction left unmatched. The CDR3 spells CASSLSGTADNSPLHF. The DNA of the CDR3 is TGCGCCAGCAGCTTGTCAGGGACAGCTGATAATTCACCCCTCCACTTT.

In its sample, this clone was seen a few times. The gene calls are TRBV7-9 and TRBJ2-2, with D unclear. CDR1 is SEHNR and CDR2 is FQNEAQ in the germline V gene (reference sequence). Trimming left V 10 bases short and J 3 bases short, with 9 bases between. CDR3 length: 12 amino acids. CDR3 DNA: TGTGCCACCGGTTCGTACACCGGGGAGCTGTTTTTT. Translating gives CATGSYTGELFF.

This CDR3 reads CASSPGTTNEKLFF. CDR3 nucleotides: TGTGCCAGCAGCCCCGGTACAACTAATGAAAAACTGTTTTTT. V gene TRBV9 combines with J gene TRBJ1-4; D gene ambiguous. Germline values: CDR1 SGDLS, CDR2 YYNGEE. Trimming pared 4 bases from V and 0 bases from J, leaving 7 bases between. CDR3 length: 14 amino acids.

This chain links TRBV5-8 with TRBJ2-2, with 7 bases that match TRBD2. V lost 4 bases, J lost 4 bases, and 13 bases stayed unmatched. Per germline, CDR1 SGHTS and CDR2 YDEGEE. The CDR3 loop spans 17 amino acids. The DNA for the CDR3 is TGTGCCAGCAGCGTCCTTGTTTCTAGCGGTCTCACCGGGGAGCTGTTTTTT. It yields the protein CASSVLVSSGLTGELFF.

This chain connects TRBV6-5 to TRBJ1-3; no clear D. This CDR3 is built from 12 residues. Germline lookup yields CDR1 MNHEY and CDR2 SVGAGI. Trimming left V 7 bases short and J 0 bases short, with 4 bases between. The CDR3 is CASIGSGNTIYF. The CDR3 nucleotides are TGTGCCAGCATCGGCTCTGGAAACACCATATATTTT.

The J gene is TRBJ2-3, the V gene TRBV30, with 8 positions matching TRBD2. The length of the CDR3 is 13 residues. V was clipped by 3 bases and J by 10 bases; unmatched bases: 9. Germline CDR1 GTSNPN, CDR2 SVGIG (reference sequence). The CDR3 nucleotides are TGTGCCTGGAGGGCGGGAGGTCTTCTACCGCAGTATTTT. Its protein is CAWRAGGLLPQYF. The full variable domain, in which reference TRBV30 and TRBJ2-3 provide the parts outside the CDR3, is SQTIHQWPATLVQPVGSPLSLECTVEGTSNPNLYWYRQAAGRGLQLLFYSVGIGQISSEVPQNLSASRPQDRQFILSSKKLLLSDSGFYLCAWRAGGLLPQYFGPGTRLTVL.

The chain links TRBV5-6 to TRBJ1-5; TRBD1 matches at 10 bases. Trimming cost V 1 base and J 0 bases; bases outside gene matches: 7. The CDR3 is 18 amino acids. CDR1 SGHDT and CDR2 YYEEEE come from the germline V gene. The chain's CDR3 is CASSLSGQGVRSNQPQHF. The DNA for the CDR3 is TGTGCCAGCAGCTTGAGTGGACAGGGGGTTCGTAGCAATCAGCCCCAGCATTTT.

The V call is TRBV5-6, the J call TRBJ2-7; 11 nucleotides match TRBD1. From germline, CDR1 is SGHDT and CDR2 YYEEEE. V lost 3 bases to trimming and J lost 6 bases; unmatched junction nucleotides: 8. The CDR3 consists of 15 residues. CDR3 sequence: CASSWRDRGDGEQYF. The CDR3 DNA reads TGTGCCAGCAGCTGGAGGGACAGGGGGGATGGCGAGCAGTACTTC.

The V gene is TRBV19, the J gene TRBJ2-1, with 12 bases that match TRBD2. Trimming cost V 6 bases and J 5 bases; bases outside gene matches: 11. The germline V gene has CDR1 LNHDA and CDR2 SQIVND (reference sequence). The CDR3 loop spans 17 amino acids. This chain's CDR3 is CASRETSGRPGDNEQFF. CDR3 coding DNA: TGTGCCAGTAGGGAAACTAGCGGGAGGCCCGGAGACAATGAGCAGTTCTTC.

This clone was recorded once. The chain joins TRBV28 to TRBJ1-2; 10 positions match TRBD1. The CDR3 has 16 amino acids. Per germline, CDR1 MDHEN and CDR2 SYDVKM. Trimming removed 10 bases from V and 4 bases from J; junction bases left unmatched: 15. CDR3 region: CAISRHGQGGIYGYTF. DNA of the CDR3: TGTGCCATCTCGCGCCATGGACAGGGGGGGATCTATGGCTACACCTTC.

This clone was detected once. The chain carries TRBV14 and TRBJ2-2; unclear D gene. Germline V gene sequence: CDR1 SGHDN, CDR2 FVKESK. The CDR3 totals 16 residues. Trimming took 0 bases from V and 4 from J, leaving 12 bases between them. The CDR3 DNA reads TGTGCCAGCAGCCAAGATTTTACGCAGGCCACCGGGGAGCTGTTTTTT. This encodes CASSQDFTQATGELFF.